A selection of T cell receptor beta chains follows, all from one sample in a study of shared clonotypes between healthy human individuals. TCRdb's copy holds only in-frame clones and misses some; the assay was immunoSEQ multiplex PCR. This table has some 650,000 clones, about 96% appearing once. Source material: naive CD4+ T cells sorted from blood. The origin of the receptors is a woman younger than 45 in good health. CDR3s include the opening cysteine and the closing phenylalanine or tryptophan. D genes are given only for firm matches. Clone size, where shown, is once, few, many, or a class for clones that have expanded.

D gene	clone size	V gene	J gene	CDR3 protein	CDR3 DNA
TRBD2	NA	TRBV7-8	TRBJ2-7	CASSLRTSGRGNEQYF	TGTGCCAGCAGCTTACGGACTAGCGGGAGGGGGAACGAGCAGTACTTC
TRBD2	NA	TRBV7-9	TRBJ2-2	CASSLFSWGLTRGELFF	TGTGCCAGCAGCTTGTTTTCCTGGGGACTAACTCGCGGGGAGCTGTTTTTT
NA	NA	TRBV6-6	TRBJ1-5	CASSLGADQPQHF	TGTGCCAGCAGCTTAGGAGCCGATCAGCCCCAGCATTTT
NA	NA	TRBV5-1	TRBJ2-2	CATQRGTANTGELFF	TGCGCCACCCAGCGTGGGACCGCGAACACCGGGGAGCTGTTTTTT
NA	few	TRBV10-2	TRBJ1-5	CATGTGNQPQHF	TGCGCCACCGGGACTGGGAATCAGCCCCAGCATTTT
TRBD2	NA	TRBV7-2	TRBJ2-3	CASSYLLLAGETDTQYF	TGTGCCAGCAGTTATCTATTACTAGCGGGCGAGACAGATACGCAGTATTTT
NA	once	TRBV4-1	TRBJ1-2	CASSQEGVGHTNYGYTF	TGCGCCAGCAGCCAAGAAGGGGTGGGGCATACTAACTATGGCTACACCTTC
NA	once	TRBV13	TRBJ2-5	CASSLRETQYF	TGTGCCAGCAGCTTGCGGGAGACCCAGTACTTC
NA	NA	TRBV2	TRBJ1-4	CASSEWIGEANEKLFF	TGTGCCAGCAGTGAGTGGATAGGGGAGGCTAATGAAAAACTGTTTTTT
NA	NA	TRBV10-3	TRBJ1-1	CAISEQTVNTEAFF	TGTGCCATCAGTGAACAGACAGTGAACACTGAAGCTTTCTTT
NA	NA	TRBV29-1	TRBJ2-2	CSVDGTPSTGELFF	TGCAGCGTTGATGGGACCCCCTCCACCGGGGAGCTGTTTTTT
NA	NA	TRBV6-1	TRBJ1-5	CASSERPHWGGQPQHF	TGTGCCAGCAGTGAAAGGCCACACTGGGGGGGCCAGCCCCAGCATTTT
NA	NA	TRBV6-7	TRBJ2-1	CASSYLMLKYNEQFF	TGTGCCAGCAGTTACCTAATGCTAAAATACAATGAGCAGTTCTTC
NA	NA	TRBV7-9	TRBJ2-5	CASSFQGGEQYF	TGTGCCAGCAGCTTCCAAGGGGGTGAGCAGTACTTC
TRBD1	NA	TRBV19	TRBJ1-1	CATWTGDTEAFF	TGTGCCACCTGGACAGGGGATACTGAAGCTTTCTTT
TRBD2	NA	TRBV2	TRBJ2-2	CASRSGGNTGELFF	TGTGCCAGCAGGAGCGGGGGAAACACCGGGGAGCTGTTTTTT
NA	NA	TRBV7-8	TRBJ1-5	CASSLLGPGARGQPQHF	TGTGCCAGCAGCTTATTAGGCCCAGGGGCGCGAGGGCAGCCCCAGCATTTT
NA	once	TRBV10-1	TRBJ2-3	CASSEPSHTQYF	TGCGCCAGCAGTGAGCCTAGCCATACGCAGTATTTT
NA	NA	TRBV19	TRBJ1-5	CASSMTRRDQPQHF	TGTGCCAGTAGTATGACCCGGAGGGATCAGCCCCAGCATTTT
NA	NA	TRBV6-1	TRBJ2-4	CASSEAEGSGIQYF	TGTGCCAGCAGTGAAGCCGAAGGGTCTGGCATTCAGTACTTC
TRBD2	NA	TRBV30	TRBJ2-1	CAWNPGGPDNEQFF	TGTGCCTGGAACCCGGGAGGGCCGGATAATGAGCAGTTCTTC
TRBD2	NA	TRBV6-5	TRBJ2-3	CASSYSPGGPVDTQYF	TGTGCCAGCAGTTACTCGCCGGGAGGGCCTGTGGATACGCAGTATTTT
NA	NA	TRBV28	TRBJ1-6	CASRPQGVNSPLHF	TGTGCCAGCAGACCACAGGGTGTCAATTCACCCCTCCACTTT
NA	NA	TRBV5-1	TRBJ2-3	CASGRDIVTDTQYF	TGCGCCAGCGGCAGGGATATTGTCACAGATACGCAGTATTTT